Each of the 27 T cell receptor beta chains below was sequenced from the same sample in a study of blood T cells in healthy people across ages. Alongside a J-beta primer mix, a sample-barcoded 5' primer served in a second PCR lasting about 7 to 12 cycles. TCRdb reanalysed the 5' RACE reads using MiXCR and keeps one entry per CDR3 protein. The repertoire holds about 810,000 distinct CDR3 sequences, with roughly 35% as singletons. Sequencing was done on a sample of blood. The receptors originated from a man aged 18 to 30 in good health.

The chain is built from TRBV7-9 and TRBJ2-1; possible D gene TRBD1, 6 bases. CDR1 and CDR2 from the germline V gene are SEHNR and FQNEAQ (reference sequence). This CDR3 is 13 amino acids long. V was clipped by 1 base and J by 10 bases, with 11 bases between them. In DNA, the CDR3 is TGTGCCAGCAGCTTAGGGACAGCCTACGAGCAGTTCTTC. Translating it yields CASSLGTAYEQFF.

This chain links TRBV7-9 with TRBJ2-3, with D possibly being TRBD1 (6 bases). V was cut by 3 bases and J by 6 bases, with 19 bases left in between. Per the germline V gene, CDR1 is SEHNR and CDR2 is FQNEAQ (reference sequence). This CDR3 is 16 amino acids long. The CDR3 nucleotides read TGTGCCAGCAGCTTGAGGACAGCCACCTTGATGGATACGCAGTATTTT. Its translation: CASSLRTATLMDTQYF.

This clonotype was observed many times. The chain couples TRBV12-3 or TRBV12-4 to TRBJ1-6; 10 bases align to TRBD1. The length of the CDR3 is 14 residues. V was pared by 5 bases and J by 6 bases, with 1 base of the junction left unmatched. CDR3 coding DNA: TGTGCCAGCAGTAGACAGGGGGCTAATTCACCCCTCCACTTT. This codes for CASSRQGANSPLHF.

This clonotype was picked up many times. The chain combines TRBV5-1 with TRBJ1-2; 7 bases are a match to TRBD1. This CDR3 spans 13 amino acids. V dropped 1 base and J dropped 6; count of bases not matched to a gene: 3. CDR1 is SGHRS and CDR2 is YFSETQ in the germline V gene. CDR3 bases: TGCGCCAGCAGCTTGACAGGGGATGATGGCTACACCTTC. Its translation: CASSLTGDDGYTF.

Many counts were recorded for this clonotype. The chain carries TRBV10-3 and TRBJ2-1; possibly TRBD1 for D (6 bases). Germline assignment: CDR1 ENHRY and CDR2 SYGVKD. V shed 6 bases and J shed 1 base, with 10 bases lying between them. The CDR3 totals 14 residues. The chain's CDR3 is CAIRARGSYNEQFF. For the CDR3, the DNA is TGTGCCATCAGAGCAAGGGGGTCCTACAATGAGCAGTTCTTC.

The rearrangement joins TRBV12-3 or TRBV12-4 to TRBJ1-2; 9 bases line up with TRBD1. CDR3 length: 15 residues. The junction had 10 bases not matched to a gene; V was cut back by 7 bases and J by 4 bases. CDR3 coding DNA: TGTGCCAGCACCACGGGACAGGGCGGAATCTATGGCTACACCTTC. It specifies CASTTGQGGIYGYTF.

In the case of this clonotype: A much larger clone lies one base from this, so it may be a read error. The rearrangement uses TRBV24-1 and TRBJ2-3; TRBD2 agrees at 7 bases. The CDR3 is 15 residues long. Germline V gene lookup returns CDR1 KGHDR and CDR2 SFDVKD. Unmatched junction bases numbered 2, after V lost 2 bases and J lost 1 base. CDR3 sequence: CATSDWGGGTDTQYF. The CDR3 DNA reads as TGTGCCACCAGTGATTGGGGGGGAGGCACAGATACGCAGTATTTT.

Worth noting for this clonotype: This may be a read error, as it is one base from a much larger clone. The chain carries TRBV20-1 and TRBJ1-2; D is ambiguous. Trimming removed 1 base from V and 5 bases from J, with 17 bases in between. CDR3 size: 15 residues. Germline CDR1 reads DFQATT; CDR2 reads SNEGSKA (reference sequence). The CDR3 nucleotides read TGCAGTGCTAGAGGGGCACAACGGGAATATTATGGCTACACCTTC. Translation gives CSARGAQREYYGYTF.

V and J are TRBV4-3 and TRBJ2-7, with D unclear. Germline V gene sequence: CDR1 LGHNA, CDR2 YSLEER. The CDR3 runs 15 residues. The V end lost 0 bases, the J end lost 1 base, and 10 bases lay between the germline ends. The CDR3 here is CASSQDSSTSYEQYF. CDR3 nucleotides: TGCGCCAGCAGCCAAGACAGTTCTACTTCCTACGAGCAGTACTTC.

This clonotype was seen more than once but under ten times. The chain employs TRBV4-1 and TRBJ1-1, with D possibly matching TRBD1 (6 bases). V shed 3 bases and J shed 4 bases, with 18 bases lying between them. From germline, CDR1 is MGHRA and CDR2 YSYEKL. The CDR3 sequence is 16 residues long. Here the CDR3 reads CASSHRREGGGTEAFF. The CDR3, as DNA: TGCGCCAGCAGCCACCGAAGAGAAGGGGGTGGCACTGAAGCTTTCTTT.

Concerning this clonotype: The junction differs from germline at one of its ends, possibly a read error. The V and J genes are TRBV20-1 and TRBJ2-7; 7 bases agree with TRBD1. CDR1 is DFQATT and CDR2 is SNEGSKA in the germline V gene (reference sequence). CDR3 length equals 14 residues. The CDR3 nucleotides read TGCAGTGCTAGTAAGACAGGGAAGCCCTACGGGCAGTACTTC. Translating gives CSASKTGKPYGQYF.

In the case of this clonotype: A much larger clonotype is one base distant, so this may be a read error. This chain uses TRBV12-3 or TRBV12-4 with TRBJ1-2; tentatively, D is TRBD1 (5 bases). The CDR3 is made up of 13 amino acids. V lost 5 bases and J lost 4, with 11 bases in between. CDR3 sequence (DNA): TGTGCCAGCAGTGGGGCAGTAACCTATGGCTACACCTTC. Translating it yields CASSGAVTYGYTF.

This chain uses TRBV7-2 with TRBJ2-5, with TRBD1 as a possible D gene (5 bases). V lost 5 bases to trimming and J lost 5 bases, with 15 bases between them. The CDR3 covers 14 residues. From germline, CDR1 is SGHTA and CDR2 FQGNSA. The CDR3, as DNA: TGTGCCAGCAGCCCGCAGGGTATGGTGGAGACCCAGTACTTC. This gives the protein CASSPQGMVETQYF.

V usage is TRBV7-9 and J usage is TRBJ1-2; 9 nucleotides agree with TRBD1. The CDR3 totals 16 residues. Germline V gene data show CDR1 as SEHNR and CDR2 as FQNEAQ (reference sequence). Trimming took 7 bases from V and 4 from J; bases not matched to a gene: 13. The CDR3 region has the DNA TGTGCCAGCAACTCGGACAGGGGTGAGATCGGCTATGGCTACACCTTC. It encodes CASNSDRGEIGYGYTF. Full variable domain (remainder filled in from reference TRBV7-9 and TRBJ1-2): DTGVSQNPRHKITKRGQNVTFRCDPISEHNRLYWYRQTLGQGPEFLTYFQNEAQLEKSRLLSDRFSAERPKGSFSTLEIQRTEQGDSAMYLCASNSDRGEIGYGYTFGSGTRLTVV.

CDR3 DNA: TGCGCCAGCAGCCTCGGGGCTAGCGGGAATTTAGATACGCAGTATTTT. Encoded protein: CASSLGASGNLDTQYF. The chain uses TRBV4-1 and TRBJ2-3; 9 bases match TRBD2. The ends lost 4 bases at V and 5 bases at J; junction bases unmatched: 10. Germline CDR1 MGHRA, CDR2 YSYEKL. This CDR3 region has 16 residues.

Details on this clonotype: A much larger clone is a single base away; this may be a read error. The V gene is TRBV12-3 or TRBV12-4, the J gene TRBJ2-7; D may be TRBD1 (6 bases). The closer fit of TRBJ2-5 to the DNA end suggests the J call may be wrong. CDR3 length: 14 amino acids. The CDR3 DNA reads TGTGCCAACAGTTCGGCAGGGGCTGTAAAGACCCAGTACTTC. Translating it yields CANSSAGAVKTQYF.

The CDR3 sequence: CASAADTYNEQYF. DNA of the CDR3: TGTGCCAGCGCCGCCGACACTTACAATGAGCAGTACTTC. V and J are TRBV7-9 and TRBJ2-5; D not resolved. V was clipped by 8 bases and J by 11 bases, with 21 bases between them. The CDR3 extends over 13 amino acids. CDR1 SEHNR and CDR2 FQNEAQ come from the germline V gene (reference sequence).

There are many counts of this clonotype. This chain connects TRBV20-1 to TRBJ2-5, with TRBD2 matching over 7 bases. CDR1 DFQATT and CDR2 SNEGSKA come from the germline V gene (reference sequence). The V segment lost 6 bases and the J segment 1 base; nucleotides outside the gene matches: 5. This CDR3 region has 13 residues. CDR3 in amino acids: CSAGGTSQETQYF. The DNA of the CDR3 is TGCAGTGCGGGGGGGACTTCCCAAGAGACCCAGTACTTC.

Ten or more counts support this clonotype. The gene calls are TRBV7-2 and TRBJ2-7, with 7 positions matching TRBD1. Germline V gene data show CDR1 as SGHTA and CDR2 as FQGNSA. V shed 1 base and J 3 bases; nucleotides not matched to a gene: 3. The length of the CDR3 is 14 residues. DNA of the CDR3: TGTGCCAGCAGCTTAGGGGACAGTGGCTACGAGCAGTACTTC. Protein sequence: CASSLGDSGYEQYF.

The J gene is TRBJ2-7, the V gene TRBV19; possibly TRBD1 for D (6 bases). This CDR3 has 14 amino acids. Looked up from germline, CDR1 is LNHDA and CDR2 is SQIVND (reference sequence). CDR3 sequence reads: CPPWGRPKLNEQYF. For the CDR3, the DNA is TGTCCCCCCTGGGGGCGCCCAAAATTGAATGAGCAGTACTTC.

This clonotype was recorded a few times. The V gene is TRBV6-2 or TRBV6-3, the J gene TRBJ1-1; 10 bases line up with TRBD1. V lost 6 bases, J lost 5 bases, and 15 bases stayed unmatched. The germline V gene encodes CDR1 MNHEY and CDR2 SVGEGT. The CDR3 spans 17 residues. In DNA, the CDR3 is TGTGCCAGCAGCTCCGGGCGGCGACAGGGGGCGCGTACTGAAGCTTTCTTT. Translating it yields CASSSGRRQGARTEAFF.

This clonotype was picked up a small number of times. V usage is TRBV6-6 and J usage is TRBJ1-1; no firm D call. V shed 4 bases and J shed 6 bases, with 12 bases lying between them. CDR1 and CDR2 from the germline V gene are MNHNY and SVGAGI (reference sequence). The CDR3 runs to 13 residues. This chain's CDR3 is CASSSRTGAEAFF. The CDR3 nucleotides read TGTGCCAGCAGTTCCCGGACGGGCGCTGAAGCTTTCTTT.

The chain is built from TRBV4-2 and TRBJ2-6; no definite D call. From germline, CDR1 is LGHNA and CDR2 YNFKEQ. This CDR3 has 16 amino acids. Trimming removed 0 bases at V and 1 base at J, with 7 bases between. In DNA form, the CDR3 reads TGTGCCAGCAGCCAAGATTCGTATTCTGGGGCCAACGTCCTGACTTTC. The encoded protein is CASSQDSYSGANVLTF.

This clonotype showed up many times. The CDR3 reads CASTQGETQYF. CDR3 DNA: TGTGCCAGCACCCAGGGGGAGACCCAGTACTTC. This sequence joins TRBV7-2 and TRBJ2-5; perhaps TRBD1 as D (6 bases). Germline V CDR1 and CDR2: SGHTA, FQGNSA. The V end lost 7 bases, the J end lost 5 bases, and 8 bases lay between the germline ends. The CDR3 is 11 amino acids.

Only a few counts were recorded for this clonotype. The V call is TRBV5-1, the J call TRBJ1-2, with a possible D match to TRBD1 (5 bases). The V gene lost 4 bases and the J gene lost 5 bases, with 15 bases spanning the gap. The CDR3 is 14 amino acids. Germline-derived CDR1 and CDR2 are SGHRS and YFSETQ. CDR3 DNA sequence: TGCGCCAGCAGCACGGGGGGAACAGAATATGGCTACACCTTC. This sequence encodes CASSTGGTEYGYTF. The whole variable domain, filled in from reference TRBV5-1 and TRBJ1-2, reads KAGVTQTPRYLIKTRGQQVTLSCSPISGHRSVSWYQQTPGQGLQFLFEYFSETQRNKGNFPGRFSGRQFSNSRSEMNVSTLELGDSALYLCASSTGGTEYGYTFGSGTRLTVV.

The chain links TRBV7-2 to TRBJ2-2, with 10 bases lining up with TRBD2. CDR1 and CDR2 (germline): SGHTA, FQGNSA. The CDR3 extends over 17 amino acids. The V and J ends lost 2 bases and 0 bases, in that order; junction bases with no gene match: 3. The CDR3 DNA follows: TGTGCCAGCAGCTTATACGGGACTAGCGCGAACACCGGGGAGCTGTTTTTT. Amino acids: CASSLYGTSANTGELFF.

Points on this clonotype: This sequence may be a read error, since a much larger clone differs from it by one base. The chain is built from TRBV12-3 or TRBV12-4 and TRBJ1-6, with D unresolved. This CDR3 is 13 amino acids long. This CDR3 is CASSPRADSPPHF. The CDR3 DNA follows: TGTGCCAGCAGCCCCAGAGCCGATTCACCCCCCCACTTT.